Each of the 3 T cell receptor beta chains below was sequenced from the same sample in a study of shared clonotypes between healthy human individuals. Only in-frame clones appear in the TCRdb table, and some are missing; sequencing was by immunoSEQ multiplex PCR. The sample consists of approximately 2.4 million clones, under 97% of them appearing once. Material for sequencing was naive CD4+ T cells sorted from blood. As to subset: CD45RA+ positively selected. All receptors come from a man aged 18 to 29 in good health.

The chain recombines TRBV27 with TRBJ1-2, with 7 bases that match TRBD1. The CDR3 contains 14 residues. The J segment lost 8 bases and the V segment lost 8 bases, leaving 14 bases of the junction unmatched. Germline-derived CDR1 and CDR2 are MNHEY and SMNVEV (reference sequence). The CDR3 nucleotides read TGTGCCAGCGGAAATATCTACAGGGGAGGCGGCTACACCTTC. This encodes CASGNIYRGGGYTF.

The rearrangement joins TRBV6-1 to TRBJ1-2; the match to TRBD1 covers 7 bases. V was pared by 4 bases and J by 5 bases, with 16 bases of the junction left unmatched. The CDR3 loop spans 17 amino acids. In germline, CDR1 is MNHNS, CDR2 SASEGT. The CDR3 is CASSGGFSGTETYGYTF. The CDR3 nucleotides read TGTGCCAGCAGTGGGGGGTTTTCAGGGACAGAGACTTATGGCTACACCTTC.

The chain couples TRBV5-1 to TRBJ2-1; 8 bases are a match to TRBD1. V lost 2 bases, J lost 2 bases, and 9 bases stayed unmatched. The germline V gene has CDR1 SGHRS and CDR2 YFSETQ. The CDR3 is 17 residues long. Written as DNA, the CDR3 is TGCGCCAGCAGCTTCAATTTTGGGACAGGCGCCTACAATGAGCAGTTCTTC. Protein sequence: CASSFNFGTGAYNEQFF.